In this sample, the clone carrying this T cell receptor (beta chain) turned up a few times. The antigen remains unidentified. Profiling relied on immunoSEQ multiplex PCR, and the TCRdb table lists in-frame clones only, not all of them. There are about 17,000 clones in the sample; about 70% occur only once, and approximately 2.5% lies in the top ten. These newly diagnosed stage II-IVA oral cavity squamous cell carcinoma patients had no prior systemic or radiation treatment. Per germline, CDR1 LNHDA and CDR2 SQIVND (reference sequence). V lost 5 bases, J lost 5 bases, and 13 bases lay in between. The CDR3 has 14 residues. The data belong to a study of neoadjuvant anti-PD-1 for oral cavity cancer. Broader study findings: Only a few patients per response group were TCR-analyzed; validation needed.

The sequenced sample was PBMCs, obtained before nivolumab (anti-PD-1) treatment. The rearrangement uses TRBV19 and TRBJ2-4; the D gene could be TRBD1 or TRBD2 (6 bases each). This TCR was sampled from a person aged 35 to 85 with oral cavity squamous cell carcinoma. The DNA for the CDR3 is TGTGCCAGTAGTGCTCAGAGGGGGGAAAACATTCAGTACTTC. Translated, it gives CASSAQRGENIQYF. Drawing the rest from reference TRBV19 and TRBJ2-4, the complete variable domain is DGGITQSPKYLFRKEGQNVTLSCEQNLNHDAMYWYRQDPGQGLRLIYYSQIVNDFQKGDIAEGYSVSREKKESFPLTVTSAQKNPTAFYLCASSAQRGENIQYFGAGTRLSVL.